This TCR beta chain was captured by sequencing in a study of identical twins. Study-wide findings and caveats: Cord blood's abundant beta clonotypes had fewer insertions, unlike memory repertoires.

A universal primer site came from template switching; cDNA carried unique molecular identifiers. MiXCR, run by TCRdb on the 5' RACE reads, gives a single entry per CDR3 protein. The sample has hundreds of thousands of distinct CDR3 sequences, about 12% seen once. In its sample, this clonotype was seen many times. Its matching antigen is unknown. This CDR3 spans 14 amino acids. Looked up from germline, CDR1 is SQVTM and CDR2 is ANQGSEA. With V trimmed by 4 bases and J by 4 bases, 7 bases remained unmatched. These data were also filed under a second study, of yellow fever vaccine responses in identical twins. In that study: Reportedly, the response of twins' T cells to the vaccine seemed partly convergent, partly personalized.

V and J are TRBV29-1 and TRBJ1-2; 9 nucleotides align to TRBD1. The TCR comes from a woman between 18 and 29 years old in good health. The sequenced sample consisted of CD8+ T cells sorted from blood. This chain's CDR3 is CSVVGTGFTYGYTF. CDR3 DNA: TGCAGCGTTGTCGGGACAGGGTTTACCTATGGCTACACCTTC.